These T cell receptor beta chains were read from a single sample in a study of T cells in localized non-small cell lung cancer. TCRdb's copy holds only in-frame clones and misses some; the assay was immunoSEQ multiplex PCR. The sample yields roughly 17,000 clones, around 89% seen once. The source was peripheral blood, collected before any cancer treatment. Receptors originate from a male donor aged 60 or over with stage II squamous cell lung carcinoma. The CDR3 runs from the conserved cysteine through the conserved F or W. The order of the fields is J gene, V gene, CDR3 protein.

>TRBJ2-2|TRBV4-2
CASSQELPGELFF
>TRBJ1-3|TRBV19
CASSLYRGGNTIYF
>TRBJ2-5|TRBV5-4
CASSLDSGGAIGKTQYF
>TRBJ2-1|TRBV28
CASRLRDRRNEQFF
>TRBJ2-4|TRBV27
CASSSPGQGDIQYF
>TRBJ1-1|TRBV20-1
CSALGAGEAFF
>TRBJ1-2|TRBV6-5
CASSRPGQGGRGYTF
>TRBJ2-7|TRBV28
CASDTGSTYEQYF
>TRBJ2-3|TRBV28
CASSGRTGWWDTQYF
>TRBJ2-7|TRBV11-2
CASSLLGGHEQYF
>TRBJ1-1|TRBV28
CASSRETEAFF
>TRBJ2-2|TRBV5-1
CASSLKPLGSGTNTGELFF
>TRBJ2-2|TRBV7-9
CASSPTTGELFF
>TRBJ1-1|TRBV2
CASSPRGRIMNTEAFF
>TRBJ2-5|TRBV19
CASSISAGGGETQYF
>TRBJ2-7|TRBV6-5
CASSKGQGAGEQYF
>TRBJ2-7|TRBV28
CASIRGDSIEQYF
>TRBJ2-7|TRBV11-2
CASSRYRDSTYEQYF
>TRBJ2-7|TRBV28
CASSRQGELTSYEQYF
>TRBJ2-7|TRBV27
CASSPGQGLEQYF
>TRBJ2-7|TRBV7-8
CASQSFGTGLYEQYF
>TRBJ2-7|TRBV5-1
CASSPTPRAGASYEQYF
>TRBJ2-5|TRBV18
CASSPTLQETQYF
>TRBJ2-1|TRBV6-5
CASRSGTGWLEQFF
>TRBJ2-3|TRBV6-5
CASSPWSGADTQYF
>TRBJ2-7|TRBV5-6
CASSPGDSPYEQYF
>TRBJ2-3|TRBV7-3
CASSPRPRDRSTDTQYF
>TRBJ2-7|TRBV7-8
CASSRRGQGQAYEQYF
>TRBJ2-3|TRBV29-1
CSVVMITDTQYF
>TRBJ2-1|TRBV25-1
CASSEASGSYNEQFF
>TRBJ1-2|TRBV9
CASSVSGAFGYTF
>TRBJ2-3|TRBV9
CASSGSGTTDTQYF
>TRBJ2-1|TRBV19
CASSIGLADYNEQFF
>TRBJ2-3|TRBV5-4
CASSGTLAGGGTDTQYF
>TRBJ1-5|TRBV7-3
CASSLLPGQGQPQHF
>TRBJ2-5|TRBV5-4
CASSFGLVQETQYF
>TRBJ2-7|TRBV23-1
CASSHITSYDRPGRYEQYF
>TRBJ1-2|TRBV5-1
CASSLGRDGGYGYTF
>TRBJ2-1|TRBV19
CASSADPSGSYNEQFF
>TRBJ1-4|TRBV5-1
CASSPSHVEKLFF
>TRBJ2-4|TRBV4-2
CASSQESRQKAKNIQYF
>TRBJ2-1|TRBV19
CASSIGTSYNEQFF
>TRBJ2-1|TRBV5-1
CASSPSGNNEQFF
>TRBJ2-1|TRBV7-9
CASSLVGAGQYNEQFF
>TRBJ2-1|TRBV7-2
CASSLGRWEVLNEQFF
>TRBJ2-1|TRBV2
CASSEGLAIYNEQFF